This is a list of T cell receptor beta chains from one sample in a study of cytomegalovirus exposure and HLA in healthy donors. Sequencing used immunoSEQ multiplex PCR; TCRdb keeps in-frame clones, though not all of them. This table holds some 170,000 clones, approximately 86% found once. The source material was PBMCs. Source of these receptors: a man between 18 and 29 years old in good health and CMV-seropositive. The CDR3 runs from the conserved cysteine through the conserved F or W.

>TRBJ2-7|TRBV27
CASTSLGHYEQYF
>TRBJ2-1|TRBV4-2
CASSQPVGTDNEQFF
>TRBJ1-1|TRBV5-8
CASSFRGRVEAFF
>TRBJ2-3|TRBV7-2
CASSPSGSTDTQYF
>TRBJ2-7|TRBV2
CASIEGQGLYEQYF
>TRBJ2-5|TRBV5-4
CASSLDRGSVKTQYF
>TRBJ1-3|TRBV30
CAWTTTGGPNTIYF
>TRBJ1-5|TRBV5-6
CASSLYGTGQVSQPQHF
>TRBJ1-4|TRBV7-2
CASSLVQGYEKLFF
>TRBJ1-1|TRBV2
CASLRGRGAEAFF
>TRBJ1-2|TRBV4-3
CASSQHTSEQEYGYTF
>TRBJ1-5|TRBV18
CASSPPGQNQPQHF
>TRBJ2-5|TRBV7-9
CASSLGGQETQYF
>TRBJ1-2|TRBV11-2
CASSFESWDWDREDYGYTF
>TRBJ2-7|TRBV6-5
CASTRTGDTYEQYF
>TRBJ1-6|TRBV5-6
CASSWGTGGRNSPLHF
>TRBJ2-2|TRBV30
CAWSLQGNTGELFF
>TRBJ2-7|TRBV2
CASSEGLYRLYEQYF
>TRBJ2-2|TRBV10-3
CAIRDEQGVNTGELFF
>TRBJ2-2|TRBV4-2
CASSQDGSGRITGELFF
>TRBJ2-2|TRBV28
CASSLTDRDTGELFF
>TRBJ1-2|TRBV7-3
CASSNHLAPFNYGYTF
>TRBJ2-1|TRBV18
CASSPTLAGVSYNEQFF
>TRBJ2-2|TRBV4-3
CASSQTVAPGGTGELFF
>TRBJ1-1|TRBV7-2
CASSWPSQGLNTEAFF
>TRBJ1-1|TRBV6-6
CASSYGTTLEAFF
>TRBJ2-3|TRBV28
CASSPPGGTDTQYF
>TRBJ2-7|TRBV9
CASSVGGRSYEQYF
>TRBJ2-2|TRBV7-3
CATATVNTGELFF
>TRBJ2-7|TRBV7-2
CASSLGGRAGEQYF
>TRBJ2-3|TRBV7-3
CASSPRGYSQDTQYF
>TRBJ1-3|TRBV28
CASSLGQTYSGNTIYF
>TRBJ1-2|TRBV28
CASSFQGWGIDSSLYGYTF
>TRBJ2-3|TRBV10-3
CAISAYSLRGAQYF
>TRBJ1-1|TRBV4-3
CASSQDGRARSFF
>TRBJ2-7|TRBV6-5
CASRKRSGEQYF
>TRBJ2-1|TRBV4-1
CASGPLGSSYNEQFF
>TRBJ1-4|TRBV2
CASSGQGRQQNEKLFF
>TRBJ2-1|TRBV9
CASGWGGRDNEQFF